This TCR beta chain came from a study of blood T cell repertoires in COVID-19. CDR1 and CDR2 (germline): SQVTM, ANQGSEA. Losses at the gene ends were 6 bases for V and 1 base for J; bases not matched to a gene: 6. The CDR3 loop spans 14 amino acids. The method was immunoSEQ multiplex PCR; TCRdb's version includes in-frame clones alone and lacks a portion of them. The sample carries some 140,000 clones, around 86% recorded once. Sequenced sample: PBMCs or T cells enriched from blood (not recorded which). The sequence derives from a man younger than 40 who had recovered from COVID-19. This chain joins TRBV29-1 and TRBJ1-1; 9 bases fit TRBD1. This chain's CDR3 is CSVQGASGNTEAFF. The CDR3 nucleotides are TGCAGCGTACAGGGGGCGTCGGGGAACACTGAAGCTTTCTTT.